The entry below gives a single TCR beta chain sequence along with its context. Its antigen remains unidentified. Per-base qualities were not stored, and no clone one base away is much larger. Using the deep immunoSEQ assay, TCR CDR3 regions were amplified from genomic DNA by multiplex PCR. Genomic DNA extracted from each cell subset was distributed evenly over all wells of several immunoSEQ 96-well plates, and each plate served as one replicate. For sorted subsets, 150 to 200 ng genomic DNA, equal to some 28,000 T cell genomes, was loaded into each replicate PCR. The purified libraries were quantified using a Qubit 3.0 fluorometer, sized with a Bioanalyzer 2100, and then quantified again using the KAPA Library Quantification kit. Every immunoSEQ 96-well plate was sequenced on a dedicated single-read 150-cycle Illumina NextSeq 550 flow cell. From the authors' description of their analysis: The immunoSEQ output contained only junctional sequences without quality scores, so filtering could not match that applied to full-length reads. To assign V/J genes and CDR3, sequences were annotated against IMGT germline references using PyIR, a Python wrapper for IgBLAST v1.9. Reads were removed for weak V/J assignments (E-value above 1e-6), missing CDR3, stop codons, out-of-frame junctions, or ambiguous translated residues. V3J clonotypes were defined by identical inferred V gene, J gene, and CDR3 amino acid sequence. The percentage overlap between two repertoires was calculated by dividing the number of shared unique clonotypes by the size of the smaller repertoire. Three approaches were used to assess repertoire richness: RTK rarefaction, the Chao1 estimator, and Recon v2.1 estimates of unobserved clonotypes. Generation probabilities were computed with OLGA for all TCRbeta clonotypes obtained by the gDNA method from a few donors. Drawn from immuneACCESS, this table holds only the in-frame rearrangements with V and J called that TCRdb kept. Clones are partly lost; checked studies trace under half to an unresolved V gene and leave the rest unexplained. From that table come the V and J calls and clone size; the DNA was used to work out D and trimming. The sample contains some 550,000 clones, around 97% of them found a single time. 0.045% to 0.06% of the sample lies in the top ten.

For this chain, trimming is 9 bases at the V end and 5 bases at the J end, and the number of junction bases without a gene match is 9. The CDR3 has 14 amino acids, counting the end cysteine and phenylalanine. The retained sequence is limited to the CDR3, 42 bases, with the frame set at the first base. The germline V gene supplies CDR1 SNHLY and CDR2 FYNNEI. Healthy HIV-negative adults with no recently reported acute infections or vaccinations were included as donors. Every donor was a Caucasian adult living in Nashville, Tennessee, USA. CD4+ T cells were enriched by magnetic negative selection; naive cells were then positively selected on CD45RA, and the negative fraction formed the memory subset. After blood collection by leukapheresis, PBMCs were isolated using Ficoll-Histopaque density gradient centrifugation and then cryopreserved in the vapor phase of liquid nitrogen. Analytical flow cytometry was used to check the purity and quantity of each magnetically sorted T cell population. Genomic DNA was isolated from each sorted fraction and quantified by UV absorbance on a Nanodrop 2000c.

This specimen belongs to a study of shared clonotypes between healthy human individuals (dated by TCRdb to the early 2020s). Notes on the research overall: The cohort included three men and a couple of women between 18 and 49 years of age. Per donor, three plates each were used for CD4 naive and CD4 memory, two for CD8 naive, and one for CD8 memory. To estimate repertoire size and how much clonotype sharing occurs between individuals, the study deeply sequenced the blood TCR repertoires of a handful of healthy adults. Different laboratories and diverse techniques were used to prepare libraries and sequence TCR repertoires, to increase sequencing depth and limit assay-specific biases. Leukapheresis yielded between about 0.94 and 8.9 billion PBMCs per donor. Results and caveats for the whole study, not just this receptor: Sharing across four donors was observed for roughly 5.4% of naive CD4, over 3% of naive CD8, roughly 2.4% of memory CD4, and around 0.42% of memory CD8 clonotypes. Naive subsets generally had larger estimated clonotype richness than memory subsets. Only blood was sampled, and tissue TCR repertoires likely differ from those in blood. Even with the large sequencing depth, rarefaction of the sorted-subset datasets indicated that sequencing was incomplete. The genetic and exposure-history diversity represented was limited by the small number of donors. Clonotypes shared by all four sorted-subset donors showed higher generation probabilities than non-shared clonotypes. Based on pairwise subsampling, the degree of clonotype sharing among donors was expected to be affected by sequencing depth.

The sequencing input was naive CD4+ T cells sorted from blood. The cell subset or site label, as the study defines it: CD45RA+ positively selected. The clonotype comes from a woman younger than 45 in good health. The rearranged chain carries TRBV2 and TRBJ2-5; TRBD2 agrees with 10 junctional bases. CDR3 loop: CARRTSGFGETQYF. The sequenced DNA: TGTGCCAGACGGACTAGCGGCTTTGGGGAGACCCAGTACTTC.